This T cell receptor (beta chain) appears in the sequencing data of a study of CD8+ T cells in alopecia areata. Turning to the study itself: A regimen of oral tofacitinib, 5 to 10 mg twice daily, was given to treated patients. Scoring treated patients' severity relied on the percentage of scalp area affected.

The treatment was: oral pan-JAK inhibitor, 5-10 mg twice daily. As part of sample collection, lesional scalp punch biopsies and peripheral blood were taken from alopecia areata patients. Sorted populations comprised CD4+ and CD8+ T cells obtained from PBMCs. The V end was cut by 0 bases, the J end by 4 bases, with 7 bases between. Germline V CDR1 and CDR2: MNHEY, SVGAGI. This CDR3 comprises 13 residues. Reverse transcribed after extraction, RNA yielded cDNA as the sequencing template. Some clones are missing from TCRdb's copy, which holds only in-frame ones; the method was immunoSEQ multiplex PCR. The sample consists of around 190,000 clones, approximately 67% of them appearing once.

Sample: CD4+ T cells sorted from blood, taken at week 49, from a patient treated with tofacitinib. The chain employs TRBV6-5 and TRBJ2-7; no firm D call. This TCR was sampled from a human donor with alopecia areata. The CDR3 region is CASSYSPQYEQYF. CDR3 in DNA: TGTGCCAGCAGTTACTCTCCCCAGTACGAGCAGTACTTC.